These 18 T cell receptor beta chains came from one sample sequenced in a study of Ad26.COV2.S vaccination and SARS-CoV-2 variants. The method was immunoSEQ multiplex PCR; TCRdb's version includes in-frame clones alone and lacks a portion of them. The sample holds some 340,000 clones, roughly 80% seen once. Treatment denoted: 19 received Ad26.COV2.S at low or high dose, single or two shots; several received placebo; per-sample allocation not given. Collection of the samples took place on day 63 after the first injection of vaccine or placebo. This specimen was peripheral blood, taken in a trial of Ad26.COV2.S vaccine versus placebo. The receptor set was obtained from a person aged 18-60 years who received the Ad26.COV2.S COVID-19 vaccine or a placebo.

This sequence joins TRBV2 and TRBJ1-5; possibly TRBD1 for D (5 bases). This CDR3 contains 14 residues. V was pared by 7 bases and J by 11 bases, with 21 bases between. Germline CDR1 reads SNHLY; CDR2 reads FYNNEI. The DNA of the CDR3 is TGTGCCAGCACCCTGGGAGGGGACCATGGGTCCCAGCATTTT. Encoded protein: CASTLGGDHGSQHF.

The genes are TRBV11-2 and TRBJ1-1; possibly TRBD1 for D (6 bases). CDR3 size: 14 residues. V lost 2 bases and J 7 bases, leaving 14 bases between the germline ends. Germline V gives CDR1 SGHAT, CDR2 FQNNGV. DNA for the CDR3: TGTGCCAGCAGCTTACCCAGGGGAGCTCTTGAAGCTTTCTTT. Residues: CASSLPRGALEAFF.

This chain uses TRBV5-1 with TRBJ1-5, with D possibly being TRBD1 (5 bases). V dropped 3 bases and J dropped 4 bases, with 8 bases sitting between them. Per the germline V gene, CDR1 is SGHRS and CDR2 is YFSETQ. The CDR3 contains 13 residues. The CDR3 reads CASSYGQNQPQHF. The CDR3 bases are TGCGCCAGCAGCTATGGACAAAATCAGCCCCAGCATTTT.

The chain carries TRBV14 and TRBJ1-1; D not resolved. The CDR3 runs 16 residues. Germline lookup yields CDR1 SGHDN and CDR2 FVKESK. Trimming removed 4 bases at V and 5 bases at J, with 20 bases between. The CDR3 DNA reads as TGTGCCAGCAGCCCCCTTGCGGGGAGGAGAGGGACTGAAGCTTTCTTT. Protein: CASSPLAGRRGTEAFF.

This chain connects TRBV5-1 to TRBJ1-1; D perhaps matches TRBD1 (5 bases). CDR1 and CDR2 from the germline V gene are SGHRS and YFSETQ. This CDR3 comprises 15 residues. Between the trimmed V and J ends, which lost 2 bases and 0 bases, there was a span of 11 bases. CDR3 sequence: CASSLQTAMNTEAFF. For the CDR3, the DNA is TGCGCCAGCAGCTTACAGACAGCAATGAACACTGAAGCTTTCTTT.

This chain links TRBV28 with TRBJ2-7, with D perhaps given as TRBD1 or TRBD2 (5 bases each). Trimming stripped 4 bases from V and 3 bases from J, with 10 bases between. Germline CDR1 MDHEN, CDR2 SYDVKM. This CDR3 has 13 amino acids. The CDR3 DNA follows: TGTGCCAGCAGTTCGGGACCGCGCTACGAGCAGTACTTC. Residues: CASSSGPRYEQYF.

The chain employs TRBV5-6 and TRBJ2-7, with TRBD1 matching 11 bases. The CDR3 covers 15 residues. The V gene end was trimmed by 0 bases and the J gene end by 6 bases; junction bases not matched to a gene: 5. The germline V gene has CDR1 SGHDT and CDR2 YYEEEE. The CDR3 nucleotides are TGTGCCAGCAGCTTGGGGACAGGGGGCTTCGCCGAGCAGTACTTC. It translates to CASSLGTGGFAEQYF.

The chain couples TRBV11-2 to TRBJ1-6; D is unclear. This CDR3 comprises 14 residues. CDR1 is SGHAT and CDR2 is FQNNGV in the germline V gene. The V end was cut by 5 bases, the J end by 6 bases, with 11 bases between. The CDR3 nucleotides are TGTGCCAGCAGCCCGCCCGGTAGTAATTCACCCCTCCACTTT. Its protein product is CASSPPGSNSPLHF. The variable domain in full, with the rest retrieved from reference TRBV11-2 and TRBJ1-6, is EAGVAQSPRYKIIEKRQSVAFWCNPISGHATLYWYQQILGQGPKLLIQFQNNGVVDDSQLPKDRFSAERLKGVDSTLKIQPAKLEDSAVYLCASSPPGSNSPLHFGNGTRLTVT.

CDR3 coding DNA: TGTGCCAGTAGTATAGGAATGTCACGTAATGAAAAACTGTTTTTT. Protein sequence: CASSIGMSRNEKLFF. The chain combines TRBV19 with TRBJ1-4; D unclear. Trimming removed 1 base from V and 4 bases from J, with 10 bases in between. This CDR3 region has 15 residues. In germline, CDR1 is LNHDA, CDR2 SQIVND (reference sequence).

The chain recombines TRBV3-1 (or the pseudogene TRBV3-2) with TRBJ1-5; TRBD1 might be the D (5 bases). V was shortened by 2 bases and J by 9 bases, with 11 bases between the two germline ends. CDR3 size: 13 residues. Per germline, CDR1 LGHDT and CDR2 YNNKEL (reference sequence). The CDR3 DNA reads as TGTGCCAGCAGCCAAACCCGAAGGGGGCCCCAGCATTTT. As protein: CASSQTRRGPQHF.

V is TRBV5-1 and J is TRBJ1-2; 8 bases fit TRBD1. Germline assignment: CDR1 SGHRS and CDR2 YFSETQ. The J segment lost 6 bases and the V segment lost 4 bases, leaving 11 bases of the junction unmatched. The CDR3 is made up of 15 amino acids. The chain's CDR3 is CASSREAGGKDGYTF. The CDR3 bases are TGCGCCAGCAGCCGCGAAGCAGGGGGCAAGGATGGCTACACCTTC.

CDR3 nucleotides: TGTGCCAGCAGCCCGTGGGGGGGTATCATGAACACTGAAGCTTTCTTT. This gives the protein CASSPWGGIMNTEAFF. The chain joins TRBV9 to TRBJ1-1, with a tentative D call TRBD1 (5 bases). V lost 4 bases and J 0 bases, leaving 16 bases between the germline ends. Germline V lookup: CDR1 SGDLS, CDR2 YYNGEE. The CDR3 is made up of 16 amino acids.

The rearrangement joins TRBV7-3 to TRBJ1-2; D ambiguous. The V gene's germline CDR1 is SGHTA and CDR2 FQGTGA. V lost 1 base, J lost 6 bases, and 15 bases lay in between. This CDR3 contains 15 residues. CDR3 sequence reads: CASSLRYSLLDGYTF. The CDR3 nucleotides read TGTGCCAGCAGCTTAAGGTACAGTCTTTTGGATGGCTACACCTTC.

The chain has TRBV28 and TRBJ2-3; possible D gene TRBD2, 6 bases. This CDR3 is built from 16 residues. The ends were cut back, 4 bases at V and 3 bases at J, with 17 bases in the middle. Germline assignment: CDR1 MDHEN and CDR2 SYDVKM. This chain's CDR3 is CASSSPAGGGTDTQYF. Here the CDR3 DNA reads TGTGCCAGCAGTTCCCCAGCCGGGGGTGGGACAGATACGCAGTATTTT.

The chain recombines TRBV6-6 with TRBJ2-6; D uncertain. The CDR3 is 16 residues long. The germline V gene encodes CDR1 MNHNY and CDR2 SVGAGI (reference sequence). Trimming shortened V by 0 bases and J by 0 bases, and 6 bases separated the two germline ends. The CDR3 coding sequence is TGTGCCAGCAGTTACTCAACGGACTCTGGGGCCAACGTCCTGACTTTC. This codes for CASSYSTDSGANVLTF.

The chain couples TRBV9 to TRBJ1-1; 11 positions agree with TRBD1. Per germline, CDR1 SGDLS and CDR2 YYNGEE. Trimming took 4 bases from V and 3 from J; bases not matched to a gene: 5. The CDR3 is 15 amino acids. CDR3 in amino acids: CASSTRDRGDTEAFF. The CDR3, as DNA: TGTGCCAGCAGCACCCGGGACAGGGGGGACACTGAAGCTTTCTTT. Variable domain in full (rest from reference TRBV9 and TRBJ1-1): DSGVTQTPKHLITATGQRVTLRCSPRSGDLSVYWYQQSLDQGLQFLIQYYNGEERAKGNILERFSAQQFPDLHSELNLSSLELGDSALYFCASSTRDRGDTEAFFGQGTRLTVV.

The V gene is TRBV12-2, the J gene TRBJ1-1. TRBV12-2 is a recognized pseudogene. The CDR3 loop spans 24 amino acids. The CDR3, as DNA: TGTGCAAGTCGCTTAGCGACAGGAGGGAGAGGGAGGGGGCTAGGGGGCCGGCCGAACACTGAAGCTTTCTTT. This encodes CASRLATGGRGRGLGGRPNTEAFF.

The chain combines TRBV19 with TRBJ2-2; 8 nucleotides line up with TRBD2. The V segment lost 8 bases and the J segment 6 bases; nucleotides outside the gene matches: 11. Germline CDR1 LNHDA, CDR2 SQIVND (reference sequence). The CDR3 extends over 15 amino acids. CDR3 amino acids: CASLKRGFFPGELFF. The CDR3 DNA reads as TGTGCCAGTCTCAAGCGGGGGTTTTTCCCCGGGGAGCTGTTTTTT.